These 2 T cell receptor beta chains share one sample of origin, sequenced in a study of cytomegalovirus exposure and HLA in healthy donors. Vbeta (60) and Jbeta (13) primers were used in the PCR. Method: immunoSEQ multiplex PCR; TCRdb's copy keeps in-frame clones and lacks some. This table has about 130,000 clones, around 77% appearing once. Material: PBMCs. The receptor source for this set is a male donor in good health and CMV-seropositive.

This clone was observed a single time. The chain joins TRBV11-2 to TRBJ2-1, with 8 bases lining up with TRBD2. CDR1 is SGHAT and CDR2 is FQNNGV in the germline V gene. V gave up 3 bases and J gave up 1 base; unmatched junction bases: 14. CDR3 length equals 19 residues. CDR3 loop: CASSFGRVGLANSYNEQFF. In nucleotides, the CDR3 is TGTGCCAGCAGCTTCGGGCGGGTCGGACTAGCCAATTCCTACAATGAGCAGTTCTTC.

The V gene is TRBV13, the J gene TRBJ2-7; unclear D gene. V was trimmed by 6 bases and J by 4 bases, leaving 16 bases between them. In germline, CDR1 is PRHDT, CDR2 FYEKMQ (reference sequence). The CDR3 consists of 14 residues. The DNA of the CDR3 is TGTGCCAGCAGTCTAGGCCTGTCTTTTTACGAGCAGTACTTC. It codes for CASSLGLSFYEQYF.